Below are 19 T cell receptor beta chains sequenced from a single sample in a study of blood T cell repertoires in COVID-19. Repertoires were generated with immunoSEQ multiplex PCR, while TCRdb's copy carries only in-frame clones and drops some. Of a few hundred thousand clones in the sample, less than 90% were seen once. Sequencing input: peripheral blood. The receptors come from a man aged 55-75 years who had recovered from COVID-19.

The chain couples TRBV29-1 to TRBJ2-5; tentative D call: TRBD2 (5 bases). Germline V gene data show CDR1 as SQVTM and CDR2 as ANQGSEA. V was clipped by 8 bases and J by 1 base, with 14 bases between them. The CDR3 covers 13 residues. CDR3 region: CSPRRLAQETQYF. CDR3 DNA sequence: TGCAGCCCACGTCGTCTAGCCCAAGAGACCCAGTACTTC.

The chain has TRBV24-1 and TRBJ2-1, with D perhaps TRBD2 (6 bases). CDR1 is KGHDR, CDR2 SFDVKD, per germline. This CDR3 comprises 14 residues. Deletions cut 4 bases from V and 7 bases from J, with 13 bases between. The CDR3 DNA follows: TGTGCCACCAGTGACCGGGAGCGACCGAATGAGCAGTTCTTC. Its translation: CATSDRERPNEQFF.

This rearrangement joins TRBV6-6 to TRBJ2-3; 10 bases align to TRBD1. The germline CDR1 and CDR2 sequences are MNHNY and SVGAGI (reference sequence). V lost 11 bases and J lost 2; bases outside the gene matches: 10. This CDR3 contains 15 residues. DNA of the CDR3: TGTGCCTGTCGACAGGGGGCCTCGTACACAGATACGCAGTATTTT. Its protein product is CACRQGASYTDTQYF.

The V call is TRBV11-2, the J call TRBJ1-3; a possible D gene is TRBD1 (5 bases). V was pared by 1 base and J by 3 bases, with 13 bases between. The CDR3 is made up of 16 amino acids. Germline values: CDR1 SGHAT, CDR2 FQNNGV. As DNA, the CDR3 is TGTGCCAGCAGCTTAGTGGGGGGTCGACGTGGAAACACCATATATTTT. As protein: CASSLVGGRRGNTIYF.

The V gene is TRBV29-1, the J gene TRBJ2-1; 10 bases line up with TRBD2. This CDR3 comprises 13 residues. CDR1 is SQVTM and CDR2 is ANQGSEA in the germline V gene. Trimming at V came to 6 bases and at J to 6 bases, leaving 5 bases not matched to a gene. CDR3 bases: TGCAGCGTCCAAAGGACTAGCGGCAATGAGCAGTTCTTC. Translated, it gives CSVQRTSGNEQFF.

The chain joins TRBV5-4 to TRBJ2-5; tentative D call: TRBD2 (5 bases). The germline V and J ends were trimmed by 1 base and 3 bases, with 7 bases remaining between them. Germline assignment: CDR1 SGHNT and CDR2 YYREEE (reference sequence). The CDR3 runs 13 residues. CDR3 sequence (DNA): TGTGCCAGCAGCTTGCCGGAGGAAGAGACCCAGTACTTC. Amino acid sequence: CASSLPEEETQYF.

The chain links TRBV5-1 to TRBJ2-4, with 13 bases aligning to TRBD2. This CDR3 is 17 amino acids long. V was clipped by 4 bases and J by 2 bases; unmatched bases: 6. Germline CDR1 reads SGHRS; CDR2 reads YFSETQ. CDR3 nucleotide sequence: TGCGCCAGCAGCCCGGGACTAGCGGGAAGTACCAAAAACATTCAGTACTTC. Its translation is CASSPGLAGSTKNIQYF. Using reference TRBV5-1 and TRBJ2-4 for the parts outside the CDR3, the full variable domain is KAGVTQTPRYLIKTRGQQVTLSCSPISGHRSVSWYQQTPGQGLQFLFEYFSETQRNKGNFPGRFSGRQFSNSRSEMNVSTLELGDSALYLCASSPGLAGSTKNIQYFGAGTRLSVL.

The chain has TRBV19 and TRBJ2-6; weak D call: TRBD1 (7 bases). CDR1 and CDR2 from the germline V gene are LNHDA and SQIVND (reference sequence). This CDR3 region has 18 residues. V dropped 6 bases and J dropped 0 bases, with 18 bases sitting between them. This CDR3 reads CASRSDRFGSSGANVLTF. DNA of the CDR3: TGTGCCAGTAGATCGGACAGGTTCGGGAGCTCTGGGGCCAACGTCCTGACTTTC.

The chain recombines TRBV7-2 with TRBJ2-3; 7 nucleotides agree with TRBD2. The germline V gene encodes CDR1 SGHTA and CDR2 FQGNSA. The ends lost 2 bases at V and 0 bases at J; junction bases unmatched: 2. This CDR3 is built from 15 residues. The CDR3 sequence: CASSLNGRSTDTQYF. The CDR3 nucleotides read TGTGCCAGCAGCTTAAACGGGAGGAGCACAGATACGCAGTATTTT.

The chain uses TRBV5-4 and TRBJ1-1, with D unresolved. With 4 bases removed from V and 1 base from J, the gap between germline ends came to 11 bases. Germline assignment: CDR1 SGHNT and CDR2 YYREEE (reference sequence). The CDR3 consists of 14 residues. CDR3 loop: CASSEWSRNTEAFF. In DNA form, the CDR3 reads TGTGCCAGCAGCGAGTGGAGCCGGAACACTGAAGCTTTCTTT.

The chain recombines TRBV6-1 with TRBJ2-5; TRBD2 aligns across 10 bases. With 2 bases clipped from V and 5 bases from J, the junction kept 8 bases outside the gene matches. CDR1 and CDR2 from the germline V gene are MNHNS and SASEGT. The CDR3 runs 16 residues. The CDR3 nucleotides read TGTGCCAGCAGTGAACTAGCGGGAGTTCCCCGGGAGACCCAGTACTTC. Its translation: CASSELAGVPRETQYF.

This clone was detected many times. The rearrangement links TRBV9 to TRBJ1-5, with D possibly TRBD1 on 5 matching bases. The V gene's germline CDR1 is SGDLS and CDR2 YYNGEE. The ends were cut back, 3 bases at V and 6 bases at J, with 13 bases in the middle. The CDR3 covers 14 residues. DNA for the CDR3: TGTGCCAGCAGCGAAAGGGGCAACGGTCAGCCCCAGCATTTT. Its protein product is CASSERGNGQPQHF. The variable domain in full, with the rest retrieved from reference TRBV9 and TRBJ1-5, is DSGVTQTPKHLITATGQRVTLRCSPRSGDLSVYWYQQSLDQGLQFLIQYYNGEERAKGNILERFSAQQFPDLHSELNLSSLELGDSALYFCASSERGNGQPQHFGDGTRLSIL.

V is TRBV12-3 or TRBV12-4 and J is TRBJ1-3; no clear D. V lost 2 bases, J lost 2 bases, and 4 bases lay in between. The CDR3 totals 13 residues. In DNA form, the CDR3 reads TGTGCCAGCAGTTTATCCGCTGGAAACACCATATATTTT. This codes for CASSLSAGNTIYF.

The rearrangement joins TRBV15 to TRBJ2-1, with TRBD2 matching over 8 bases. The V gene end was trimmed by 0 bases and the J gene end by 3 bases; junction bases not matched to a gene: 7. Germline V gene sequence: CDR1 LNHNV, CDR2 YYDKDF (reference sequence). The CDR3 has 17 amino acids. The DNA of the CDR3 is TGTGCCACCAGCAGAGAAGTAGCGGGGATCCTCTACAATGAGCAGTTCTTC. This gives the protein CATSREVAGILYNEQFF.

The CDR3 DNA reads TGTGCCAGCAGTGAACCAGAATACTACGAGCAGTACTTC. Encoded protein: CASSEPEYYEQYF. The J gene is TRBJ2-7, the V gene TRBV2; D unclear. The germline V and J ends were trimmed by 2 bases and 3 bases, with 8 bases remaining between them. The V gene's germline CDR1 is SNHLY and CDR2 FYNNEI. CDR3 length: 13 residues.

In its sample, this clone was seen a few times. The genes are TRBV19 and TRBJ2-5, with 9 bases fitting TRBD2. The trim removed 3 bases at V and 4 bases at J, leaving 9 bases unmatched. CDR1 and CDR2 (germline): LNHDA, SQIVND (reference sequence). This CDR3 spans 16 amino acids. CDR3 bases: TGTGCCAGTAGTATGACGGCGGGGGGGCTGGCAGAGACCCAGTACTTC. It specifies CASSMTAGGLAETQYF. The full variable domain, in which reference TRBV19 and TRBJ2-5 provide the parts outside the CDR3, is DGGITQSPKYLFRKEGQNVTLSCEQNLNHDAMYWYRQDPGQGLRLIYYSQIVNDFQKGDIAEGYSVSREKKESFPLTVTSAQKNPTAFYLCASSMTAGGLAETQYFGPGTRLLVL.

This chain links TRBV19 with TRBJ2-1, with 15 bases identical to TRBD2. The germline V gene has CDR1 LNHDA and CDR2 SQIVND (reference sequence). The V gene end was trimmed by 3 bases and the J gene end by 7 bases; junction bases not matched to a gene: 4. This CDR3 comprises 16 residues. The CDR3 nucleotides are TGTGCCAGTAGTATTAGAGGGACTAGCGGGGGGAATGAGCAGTTCTTC. It translates to CASSIRGTSGGNEQFF.

The rearrangement uses TRBV5-5 and TRBJ1-1; the D gene is possibly TRBD1 (6 bases). V lost 3 bases to trimming and J lost 0 bases, with 9 bases between them. The CDR3 runs 14 residues. The germline CDR1 and CDR2 sequences are SGHKS and YYEKEE (reference sequence). This CDR3 is CASSWGTLNTEAFF. CDR3 DNA sequence: TGTGCCAGCAGCTGGGGGACACTGAACACTGAAGCTTTCTTT.

The CDR3 protein is CASRHGQMNTEAFF. The CDR3 DNA is TGCGCCAGCAGACACGGACAAATGAACACTGAAGCTTTCTTT. The V and J genes are TRBV10-1 and TRBJ1-1; tentative D call: TRBD1 (5 bases). The CDR3 loop spans 14 amino acids. The ends were cut back, 6 bases at V and 0 bases at J, with 11 bases in the middle. Germline CDR1 WNHNN, CDR2 SYGVQD (reference sequence).